The entry below describes one TCR beta chain. The antigen remains undetermined. This CDR3 has 11 amino acids. V was trimmed by 5 bases and J by 12 bases, leaving 11 bases between them. Germline V gene lookup returns CDR1 MNHGY and CDR2 SAAAGT. These data come from a study of T cell repertoires in cytomegalovirus infection. Study information: Shared public TCR beta signatures pointed to both CMV infection and a matching HLA type.

Points from the study as a whole: CMV carriers having the relevant HLA were flagged by cumulative public TCR beta family frequency.

TCRdb recomputed calls from the reads with MiXCR, one row per CDR3 protein. The sample carries approximately 140,000 distinct CDR3 sequences, under 8% recorded once. Sequenced sample: PBMCs. This sequence was found in a human donor in good health (CMV status not recorded). Some clones in this sample may be carry-over from other donors' samples. V usage is TRBV6-8 and J usage is TRBJ2-1; unclear D gene. For the CDR3, the DNA is TGTGCCAGCAGTGGCCACAGCGTGCAGTTCTTC. The encoded protein is CASSGHSVQFF.